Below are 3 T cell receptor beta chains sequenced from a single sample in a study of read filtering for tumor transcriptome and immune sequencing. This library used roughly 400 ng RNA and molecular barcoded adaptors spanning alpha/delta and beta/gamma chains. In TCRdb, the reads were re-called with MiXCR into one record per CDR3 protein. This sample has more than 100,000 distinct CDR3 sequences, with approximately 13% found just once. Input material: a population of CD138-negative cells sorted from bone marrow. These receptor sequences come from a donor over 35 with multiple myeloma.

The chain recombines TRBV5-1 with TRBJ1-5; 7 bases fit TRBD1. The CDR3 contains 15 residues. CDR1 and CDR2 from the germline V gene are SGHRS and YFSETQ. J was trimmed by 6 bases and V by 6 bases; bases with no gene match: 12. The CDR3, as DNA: TGCGCCAGCATTCCTCACAGGGGAAGGGCTCAGCCCCAGCATTTT. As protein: CASIPHRGRAQPQHF.

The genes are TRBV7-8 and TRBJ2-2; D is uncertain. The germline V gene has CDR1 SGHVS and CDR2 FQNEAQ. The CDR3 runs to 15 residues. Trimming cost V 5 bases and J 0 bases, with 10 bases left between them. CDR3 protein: CASSLPRTNTGELFF. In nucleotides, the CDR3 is TGTGCCAGCAGCCTTCCCAGGACGAACACCGGGGAGCTGTTTTTT.

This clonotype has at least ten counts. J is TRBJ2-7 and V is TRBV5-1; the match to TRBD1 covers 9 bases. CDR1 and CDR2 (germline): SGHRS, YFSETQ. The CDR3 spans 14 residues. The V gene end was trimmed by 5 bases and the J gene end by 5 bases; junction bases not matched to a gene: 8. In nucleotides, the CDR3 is TGCGCCAGCAGTCGCCGGACAGGGGTCCACGAGCAGTACTTC. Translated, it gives CASSRRTGVHEQYF.